A selection of T cell receptor beta chains follows, all from one sample in a study of shared clonotypes between healthy human individuals. Here immunoSEQ multiplex PCR was the method, and the copy in TCRdb shows in-frame clones only, minus some. The table lists about 1.1 million clones, around three quarters of them singletons. The sequenced sample was memory CD4+ T cells from PBMCs. The receptors come from a man aged 18 to 35 in good health. Some clones in this sample may be carry-over from other donors' samples. The CDR3 runs from the conserved cysteine through the conserved F or W. The D gene is left open where the match is weak.

J gene: TRBJ2-7
D gene: TRBD2
V gene: TRBV7-2
CDR3 protein: CASSFLIAGFYEQYF

J gene: TRBJ2-7
D gene: TRBD1
V gene: TRBV28
CDR3 protein: CASSSPGQVHEQYF

J gene: TRBJ2-5
D gene: -
V gene: TRBV2
CDR3 protein: CASSEALVVETQYF

J gene: TRBJ2-7
D gene: TRBD1
V gene: TRBV4-2
CDR3 protein: CASSQLLGTGANSYEQYF

J gene: TRBJ2-1
D gene: TRBD2
V gene: TRBV10-1
CDR3 protein: CASSRTSGDEQFF

J gene: TRBJ1-5
D gene: -
V gene: TRBV6-5
CDR3 protein: CASRPAYPADQPQHF

J gene: TRBJ2-7
D gene: -
V gene: TRBV11-2
CDR3 protein: CASSFRARTSYEQYF

J gene: TRBJ2-2
D gene: -
V gene: TRBV5-1
CDR3 protein: CASSLGDARNTGELFF

J gene: TRBJ1-1
D gene: -
V gene: TRBV28
CDR3 protein: CASSLWQVRKITEAFF

J gene: TRBJ1-5
D gene: -
V gene: TRBV27
CDR3 protein: CASSPQGYSNQPQHF

J gene: TRBJ2-1
D gene: -
V gene: TRBV29-1
CDR3 protein: CSVAEVAYNEQFF

J gene: TRBJ2-1
D gene: -
V gene: TRBV6-7
CDR3 protein: CASGHLSPRGYNEQFF

J gene: TRBJ1-5
D gene: -
V gene: TRBV6-1
CDR3 protein: CASSEFAQHF

J gene: TRBJ1-3
D gene: -
V gene: TRBV18
CDR3 protein: CASSGGPGNTIYF

J gene: TRBJ2-3
D gene: TRBD2
V gene: TRBV9
CDR3 protein: CASSLKGAGDGDTQYF

J gene: TRBJ1-3
D gene: -
V gene: TRBV28
CDR3 protein: CASTTPSGHISGNTIYF

J gene: TRBJ1-2
D gene: TRBD1
V gene: TRBV28
CDR3 protein: CASSRGQGGDGYTF

J gene: TRBJ2-3
D gene: TRBD2
V gene: TRBV27
CDR3 protein: CASSLRLAGSFADTQYF

J gene: TRBJ1-4
D gene: -
V gene: TRBV27
CDR3 protein: CASSFGWRGGLNEKLFF

J gene: TRBJ2-1
D gene: -
V gene: TRBV5-1
CDR3 protein: CASSTIPGDYNEQFF

J gene: TRBJ2-5
D gene: -
V gene: TRBV5-4
CDR3 protein: CASSPWGDGETQYF

J gene: TRBJ1-5
D gene: -
V gene: TRBV21-1
CDR3 protein: CASSNRNSNQPQHF

J gene: TRBJ1-2
D gene: -
V gene: TRBV7-3
CDR3 protein: CASSPEADSLYGYTF

J gene: TRBJ2-3
D gene: TRBD2
V gene: TRBV5-1
CDR3 protein: CASSLTGLVGADTQYF

J gene: TRBJ1-1
D gene: TRBD1
V gene: TRBV11-2
CDR3 protein: CASSSQTQGETFF

J gene: TRBJ2-7
D gene: TRBD1
V gene: TRBV28
CDR3 protein: CASSFPTGGAYEQYF